Each of the 7 T cell receptor beta chains below was sequenced from the same sample in a study of blood T cell repertoires in COVID-19. The protocol was immunoSEQ multiplex PCR, while the TCRdb copy is restricted to in-frame clones and leaves out a portion. The sample shows about 240,000 clones, roughly 89% of them seen only once. Sequencing was performed on PBMCs or T cells enriched from blood (not recorded which). These receptors all stem from a woman in her thirties who had recovered from COVID-19.

The chain is built from TRBV28 and TRBJ1-5, with D hard to call. The germline V gene encodes CDR1 MDHEN and CDR2 SYDVKM. V gave up 7 bases and J gave up 4 bases, with 20 bases separating them. The CDR3 covers 16 residues. This CDR3 reads CASTVSRRGWNQPQHF. CDR3 nucleotide sequence: TGTGCCAGCACAGTTTCCCGACGCGGCTGGAATCAGCCCCAGCATTTT.

The V gene is TRBV10-3, the J gene TRBJ2-5; 8 bases fit TRBD1. Germline CDR1 reads ENHRY; CDR2 reads SYGVKD. V dropped 2 bases and J dropped 5; count of bases not matched to a gene: 7. The CDR3 contains 15 residues. The DNA of the CDR3 is TGTGCCATCAGTGAGGTCACAGGGGGACGGGAGACCCAGTACTTC. Translation gives CAISEVTGGRETQYF.

The V gene is TRBV19, the J gene TRBJ2-7; D may be TRBD2 (6 bases). The CDR3 sequence is 15 residues long. From germline, CDR1 is LNHDA and CDR2 SQIVND (reference sequence). V was cut by 3 bases and J by 6 bases, with 18 bases left in between. CDR3: CASSIIGGSQVEQYF. CDR3 DNA: TGTGCCAGTAGTATCATCGGGGGTTCGCAGGTCGAGCAGTACTTC.

The rearrangement joins TRBV19 to TRBJ1-5, with D possibly TRBD1 on 6 matching bases. The CDR3 loop spans 15 amino acids. Trimming cost V 5 bases and J 0 bases, with 11 bases left between them. The germline V gene has CDR1 LNHDA and CDR2 SQIVND (reference sequence). As DNA, the CDR3 is TGTGCCAGTAGTTCGACAGGATATAGCAATCAGCCCCAGCATTTT. It codes for CASSSTGYSNQPQHF.

This clone was picked up a small number of times. The chain links TRBV18 to TRBJ1-4; 8 positions agree with TRBD1. Trimming cost V 4 bases and J 11 bases; bases outside gene matches: 9. The CDR3 is made up of 14 amino acids. In germline, CDR1 is KGHSH, CDR2 LQKENI. The CDR3 nucleotides read TGTGCCAGCTCACAGGACAGGGTCTCCATGAAACTGTTTTTT. This codes for CASSQDRVSMKLFF.

This clone showed up just a few times. The J gene is TRBJ1-1, the V gene TRBV27; no clear D gene. V lost 6 bases and J lost 1, with 12 bases in between. The CDR3 has 14 amino acids. In germline, CDR1 is MNHEY, CDR2 SMNVEV (reference sequence). The CDR3 DNA follows: TGTGCCAGCAGAACGACACTTAAGAACACTGAAGCTTTCTTT. As protein: CASRTTLKNTEAFF.

This chain uses TRBV28 with TRBJ2-5, with D perhaps matching TRBD1 (5 bases). The germline V and J ends were trimmed by 7 bases and 3 bases, with 9 bases remaining between them. The germline CDR1 and CDR2 sequences are MDHEN and SYDVKM. The CDR3 runs to 12 residues. This CDR3 reads CASKAGKETQYF. Written as DNA, the CDR3 is TGTGCCAGCAAGGCAGGGAAAGAGACCCAGTACTTC.